Listed here are 5 T cell receptor beta chains from one sample, sequenced in a study of T-cell reconstitution after alpha-beta-depleted transplantation in children. A library of TCRbeta sequences, prepared with unique molecular identifiers, was generated. Using its own MiXCR run on the PCR reads, TCRdb lists one record per CDR3 protein. The sample carries more than 200,000 distinct CDR3 sequences, about 8.7% recorded once. The sample in question was PBMCs, mostly from graft donor cells, obtained 360 days after TCRalphabeta/CD19-depleted stem cell transplant. All receptors come from a male patient under 10 years old who had a stem cell transplant for acute myeloid leukemia, so the T cells may come from the graft donor.

This clonotype came up a few times. The chain combines TRBV11-1 with TRBJ2-1; 9 nucleotides match TRBD1. Germline values: CDR1 SGHAT, CDR2 FQDESV (reference sequence). The CDR3 has 15 residues. Trimming cost V 3 bases and J 6 bases; bases outside gene matches: 6. The CDR3 spells CASSFRDRVVNEQFF. The CDR3 nucleotides read TGTGCCAGCAGCTTCCGGGACAGGGTCGTCAATGAGCAGTTCTTC.

This clonotype was seen a handful of times. The chain joins TRBV7-9 to TRBJ2-7, with D unresolved. The length of the CDR3 is 14 residues. The V gene lost 0 bases and the J gene lost 3 bases, with 9 bases spanning the gap. The germline CDR1 and CDR2 sequences are SEHNR and FQNEAQ (reference sequence). The CDR3 spells CASSLAVGIYEQYF. CDR3 nucleotide sequence: TGTGCCAGCAGCTTAGCCGTGGGTATCTACGAGCAGTACTTC.

This clonotype showed up many times. The V gene is TRBV5-1, the J gene TRBJ2-3, with TRBD2 identical over 7 bases. The ends lost 6 bases at V and 0 bases at J; junction bases unmatched: 10. This CDR3 spans 16 amino acids. Germline V lookup: CDR1 SGHRS, CDR2 YFSETQ. The CDR3 reads CASISGWRGSTDTQYF. The DNA of the CDR3 is TGCGCCAGCATCTCCGGTTGGCGGGGGAGCACAGATACGCAGTATTTT. Full variable domain (rest looked up from reference TRBV5-1 and TRBJ2-3): KAGVTQTPRYLIKTRGQQVTLSCSPISGHRSVSWYQQTPGQGLQFLFEYFSETQRNKGNFPGRFSGRQFSNSRSEMNVSTLELGDSALYLCASISGWRGSTDTQYFGPGTRLTVL.

The sample holds a few counts of this clonotype. V and J are TRBV5-1 and TRBJ1-2; 9 nucleotides line up with TRBD1. J gave up 5 bases and V 2 bases, and 19 bases lay outside the gene matches. There are 19 residues in the CDR3. The germline V gene encodes CDR1 SGHRS and CDR2 YFSETQ. CDR3 loop: CASSLVGTGFSPAAYGYTF. As DNA, the CDR3 is TGCGCCAGCAGCTTAGTGGGGACAGGGTTTTCCCCAGCGGCGTATGGCTACACCTTC.

This clonotype occurred a few times. The chain carries TRBV15 and TRBJ2-5, with D unresolved. The V end lost 6 bases, the J end lost 5 bases, and 13 bases lay between the germline ends. Germline CDR1 is LNHNV and CDR2 is YYDKDF (reference sequence). The CDR3 is made up of 13 amino acids. CDR3 residues: CATSIQFSETQYF. The CDR3, as DNA: TGTGCCACCAGTATACAGTTCTCGGAGACCCAGTACTTC.